The next 15 T cell receptor beta chains were all read from a single sample in a study of OX40 agonist ivuxolimab in advanced cancers. Here immunoSEQ multiplex PCR was the method, and the copy in TCRdb shows in-frame clones only, minus some. The sample has tens of thousands of clones; 65% to 85% are singletons. Sequencing used CD4+ or CD8+ T cells sorted from blood, obtained in a trial of the OX40 agonist ivuxolimab. The receptors derive from an adult with an advanced solid tumor such as melanoma, head and neck, liver or kidney cancer.

The rearrangement links TRBV10-2 to TRBJ1-5; no firm D call. From germline, CDR1 is WSHSY and CDR2 SAAADI. CDR3 size: 14 residues. V dropped 6 bases and J dropped 0 bases, with 9 bases sitting between them. CDR3 DNA sequence: TGCGCCAGCAGCCCAGGCCATAGCAATCAGCCCCAGCATTTT. It yields the protein CASSPGHSNQPQHF.

This rearrangement joins TRBV9 to TRBJ2-3, with D possibly called TRBD1 or TRBD2 (5 bases each). CDR3 length: 18 amino acids. With 4 bases removed from V and 5 bases from J, the gap between germline ends came to 26 bases. Germline V gives CDR1 SGDLS, CDR2 YYNGEE. DNA of the CDR3: TGTGCCAGCAGCTCCCGTGGGGGAGAGATTCACAATGGAGATACGCAGTATTTT. It is translated as CASSSRGGEIHNGDTQYF.

This chain connects TRBV10-1 to TRBJ2-2, with 7 bases matching TRBD2. Germline V gene data show CDR1 as WNHNN and CDR2 as SYGVQD (reference sequence). The CDR3 loop spans 17 amino acids. After removal of 2 bases from V and 6 bases from J, the junction contained 12 bases not matched to a gene. The CDR3 coding sequence is TGCGCCAGCAGTGAGCGCGGTCCTGGGAGGGTATCCGGGGAGCTGTTTTTT. This gives the protein CASSERGPGRVSGELFF.

The genes are TRBV18 and TRBJ2-3; TRBD2 aligns across 8 bases. Germline CDR1 and CDR2: KGHSH and LQKENI. CDR3 length equals 17 residues. V lost 6 bases to trimming and J lost 0 bases; unmatched junction nucleotides: 11. The CDR3 DNA is TGTGCCAGCTCCCCAAACGGGGGGGGCGCCAGCACAGATACGCAGTATTTT. Its translation is CASSPNGGGASTDTQYF.

J is TRBJ2-3 and V is TRBV19; 14 bases fit TRBD2. The J segment lost 4 bases and the V segment lost 3 bases, leaving 6 bases of the junction unmatched. Germline CDR1 and CDR2: LNHDA and SQIVND (reference sequence). The CDR3 length is 17 residues. CDR3 residues: CASSIVGLAGGADTQYF. The CDR3, as DNA: TGTGCCAGTAGTATCGTCGGACTAGCGGGAGGAGCAGATACGCAGTATTTT.

This chain links TRBV27 with TRBJ2-7; D call uncertain. The CDR3 runs 14 residues. Germline V CDR1 and CDR2: MNHEY, SMNVEV (reference sequence). V was clipped by 2 bases and J by 5 bases, with 13 bases between them. The CDR3 coding sequence is TGTGCCAGCAGTTTAAGATCGGGCGGCGACGAGCAGTACTTC. This codes for CASSLRSGGDEQYF.

This clone occurred once. This chain uses TRBV9 with TRBJ2-3; perhaps TRBD2 as D (6 bases). The length of the CDR3 is 16 residues. Germline assignment: CDR1 SGDLS and CDR2 YYNGEE. The germline V and J ends were trimmed by 4 bases and 2 bases, with 17 bases remaining between them. CDR3 nucleotides: TGTGCCAGCAGCCCCCGGTCTAGCGCACCCACAGATACGCAGTATTTT. Its protein product is CASSPRSSAPTDTQYF.

CDR3 in amino acids: CASRDRGLSGYTF. The DNA of the CDR3 is TGTGCCAGCCGGGACAGGGGGCTCTCGGGCTACACCTTC. The rearrangement joins TRBV6-5 to TRBJ1-2, with 12 bases fitting TRBD1. The CDR3 length is 13 residues. Trimming at V came to 8 bases and at J to 8 bases, leaving 6 bases not matched to a gene. Germline CDR1 reads MNHEY; CDR2 reads SVGAGI.

This clone was found once. The chain couples TRBV20-1 to TRBJ2-1; D is undetermined. With 8 bases removed from V and 7 bases from J, the gap between germline ends came to 9 bases. Germline values: CDR1 DFQATT, CDR2 SNEGSKA (reference sequence). The CDR3 runs 10 residues. CDR3 protein: CSTHGNEQFF. CDR3 DNA: TGCAGTACCCACGGGAATGAGCAGTTCTTC.

The V gene is TRBV6-1, the J gene TRBJ1-2; no reliable D call. CDR3 size: 14 residues. Trimming pared 1 base from V and 2 bases from J, leaving 8 bases between. Germline loops: CDR1 MNHNS, CDR2 SASEGT. The CDR3 DNA sequence: TGTGCCAGCAGTGAAGGCGGAACAAACTATGGCTACACCTTC. Amino acids: CASSEGGTNYGYTF.

The chain is built from TRBV29-1 and TRBJ2-7, with TRBD1 as a possible D gene (5 bases). Germline loops: CDR1 SQVTM, CDR2 ANQGSEA. CDR3 length: 12 residues. V lost 1 base, J lost 5 bases, and 9 bases lay in between. The CDR3 region is CSVEGRRDEQYF. CDR3 sequence (DNA): TGCAGCGTTGAAGGTCGCAGGGACGAGCAGTACTTC.

Only one count was recorded for this clone. The chain is built from TRBV5-5 and TRBJ2-7; TRBD2 agrees at 7 bases. Germline V lookup: CDR1 SGHKS, CDR2 YYEKEE (reference sequence). This CDR3 is built from 15 residues. V lost 3 bases, J lost 3 bases, and 9 bases stayed unmatched. The CDR3 region has the DNA TGTGCCAGCAGCTACGGGCGACTAGCTGACTACGAGCAGTACTTC. Translated, it gives CASSYGRLADYEQYF. The variable domain in full, with the rest retrieved from reference TRBV5-5 and TRBJ2-7, is DAGVTQSPTHLIKTRGQQVTLRCSPISGHKSVSWYQQVLGQGPQFIFQYYEKEERGRGNFPDRFSARQFPNYSSELNVNALLLGDSALYLCASSYGRLADYEQYFGPGTRLTVT.

The rearrangement links TRBV10-1 to TRBJ2-3, with no clear D. Germline V gene lookup returns CDR1 WNHNN and CDR2 SYGVQD (reference sequence). This CDR3 contains 15 residues. Trimming cost V 4 bases and J 0 bases, with 11 bases left between them. This CDR3 is CASSVGAYSTDTQYF. For the CDR3, the DNA is TGCGCCAGCAGTGTTGGAGCGTACAGCACAGATACGCAGTATTTT.

The chain uses TRBV2 and TRBJ2-1; 7 bases agree with TRBD2. With V trimmed by 2 bases and J by 2 bases, 6 bases remained unmatched. Per germline, CDR1 SNHLY and CDR2 FYNNEI. The CDR3 totals 16 residues. CDR3 sequence: CASSEQLLAAYNEQFF. The CDR3 DNA follows: TGTGCCAGCAGTGAACAACTCCTAGCGGCCTACAATGAGCAGTTCTTC.

The J gene is TRBJ1-4, the V gene TRBV5-6, with D possibly matching TRBD1 (6 bases). Trimming cost V 4 bases and J 8 bases, with 18 bases left between them. This CDR3 has 15 residues. Germline CDR1 SGHDT, CDR2 YYEEEE. For the CDR3, the DNA is TGTGCCAGCAGCCCGGGTGGGGGGGCAGGAGAAAAACTGTTTTTT. Encoded protein: CASSPGGGAGEKLFF.